This TCR beta chain originates from a study of T cell responses to AZD1222 COVID-19 vaccine. Study findings and constraints: Spike-specific TCR breadth and depth both grew after two AZD1222 doses. Scientists sampled the repertoires only once the peak T cell response had passed.

Data came from immunoSEQ multiplex PCR; TCRdb stores just in-frame clones and leaves some out. The sample shows more than 85,000 clones, about four fifths of them seen only once. With respect to this clone: The target antigen is unknown.

V lost 5 bases, J lost 2 bases, and 11 bases lay in between. CDR1 PRHDT and CDR2 FYEKMQ come from the germline V gene (reference sequence). CDR3 length equals 14 residues. The source material was peripheral blood, sampled on day 0 of AZD1222 vaccination. The chain links TRBV13 to TRBJ2-3; D unresolved. This receptor was identified in an adult in good health. The CDR3 protein is CASSRTGLTDTQYF. DNA of the CDR3: TGTGCCAGCAGCCGGACCGGTCTCACAGATACGCAGTATTTT.